One sample yielded the 27 T cell receptor beta chains listed below, sequenced in a study of T cell responses to AZD1222 COVID-19 vaccine. This table comes from immunoSEQ multiplex PCR, and its TCRdb copy is limited to in-frame clones, with some not included. The data contain more than 150,000 clones, around 90% of them seen just once; the ten biggest clones take up about 1.9%. The source material was peripheral blood, sampled 28 days after the second AZD1222 dose. These TCRs come from an adult who received the AZD1222 COVID-19 vaccine.

Here the CDR3 DNA reads TGTGCCAGTATGGGGCAGAAAAACATTCAGTACTTC. This codes for CASMGQKNIQYF. The chain combines TRBV19 with TRBJ2-4; tentatively, D is TRBD1 (5 bases). V lost 7 bases to trimming and J lost 4 bases, with 8 bases between them. The CDR3 is 12 amino acids. The germline V gene has CDR1 LNHDA and CDR2 SQIVND (reference sequence).

The CDR3 region has the DNA TGTGCCAGTAGACAGGGGGCCGGTAATTCACCCCTCCACTTT. It yields the protein CASRQGAGNSPLHF. The rearrangement uses TRBV19 and TRBJ1-6, with TRBD1 matching over 9 bases. V shed 6 bases, J shed 6 bases, and the junction held 3 bases outside the gene matches. CDR3 length equals 14 residues. Germline CDR1 and CDR2: LNHDA and SQIVND (reference sequence).

This clone was picked up one time. This chain links TRBV6-5 with TRBJ1-6, with D tentatively TRBD1 (6 bases). The V end was cut by 6 bases, the J end by 9 bases, with 15 bases between. The CDR3 is 14 amino acids. Germline lookup yields CDR1 MNHEY and CDR2 SVGAGI. Here the CDR3 reads CASSQSGVGSPLHF. Here the CDR3 DNA reads TGTGCCAGCAGCCAATCAGGGGTCGGTTCACCCCTCCACTTT.

The rearrangement joins TRBV2 to TRBJ2-1; 7 nucleotides agree with TRBD1. CDR3 size: 13 residues. Per the germline V gene, CDR1 is SNHLY and CDR2 is FYNNEI. Unmatched junction bases numbered 6, after V lost 7 bases and J lost 6 bases. For the CDR3, the DNA is TGTGCCAGCACCTCGGACAGGACCAATGAGCAGTTCTTC. Translating gives CASTSDRTNEQFF.

V usage is TRBV18 and J usage is TRBJ1-1; 7 bases fit TRBD1. CDR1 and CDR2 (germline): KGHSH, LQKENI. Trimming took 1 base from V and 1 from J; bases not matched to a gene: 9. The CDR3 spans 17 residues. CDR3 residues: CASSPLAYRGKNTEAFF. The CDR3 region has the DNA TGTGCCAGCTCACCACTTGCATACAGGGGAAAGAACACTGAAGCTTTCTTT. Full variable domain (remainder filled in from reference TRBV18 and TRBJ1-1): NAGVMQNPRHLVRRRGQEARLRCSPMKGHSHVYWYRQLPEEGLKFMVYLQKENIIDESGMPKERFSAEFPKEGPSILRIQQVVRGDSAAYFCASSPLAYRGKNTEAFFGQGTRLTVV.

This chain uses TRBV7-3 with TRBJ2-7, with 11 bases that match TRBD2. The CDR3 covers 15 residues. In germline, CDR1 is SGHTA, CDR2 FQGTGA. V trimming: 2 bases; J trimming: 2 bases; junction bases outside the gene matches: 2. CDR3: CASSLGLAGPYEQYF. DNA for the CDR3: TGTGCCAGCAGCTTAGGACTAGCGGGCCCCTACGAGCAGTACTTC.

The V gene is TRBV7-9, the J gene TRBJ2-1; TRBD2 matches at 10 bases. The germline V gene encodes CDR1 SEHNR and CDR2 FQNEAQ (reference sequence). After removal of 1 base from V and 7 bases from J, the junction contained 4 bases not matched to a gene. This CDR3 region has 15 residues. CDR3 protein: CASSLGSGRINEQFF. The CDR3 DNA reads TGTGCCAGCAGCTTAGGTAGCGGGAGGATTAATGAGCAGTTCTTC.

This chain connects TRBV12-3 or TRBV12-4 to TRBJ2-5, with D tentatively TRBD2 (6 bases). Trimming removed 6 bases at V and 5 bases at J, with 13 bases between. The CDR3 spans 13 residues. The CDR3 coding sequence is TGTGCCAGCAGCCCTACTAGCAAGGAGACCCAGTACTTC. It encodes CASSPTSKETQYF.

V usage is TRBV7-2 and J usage is TRBJ2-7; 11 bases agree with TRBD2. The CDR3 has 17 residues. Germline loops: CDR1 SGHTA, CDR2 FQGNSA. With V trimmed by 5 bases and J by 1 base, 10 bases remained unmatched. CDR3 sequence reads: CASSTKPGLAASYEQYF. The DNA for the CDR3 is TGTGCCAGCAGCACCAAACCGGGACTAGCGGCTTCCTACGAGCAGTACTTC.

This clone was recorded a few times. This chain connects TRBV4-2 to TRBJ1-6; D remains unclear. The CDR3 is made up of 16 amino acids. From germline, CDR1 is LGHNA and CDR2 YNFKEQ. V was trimmed by 0 bases and J by 5 bases, leaving 11 bases between them. CDR3 residues: CASSQDKWVDNSPLHF. CDR3 DNA sequence: TGTGCCAGCAGCCAAGATAAATGGGTGGATAATTCACCCCTCCACTTT.

V gene TRBV4-2 combines with J gene TRBJ2-5; no clear D gene. Germline assignment: CDR1 LGHNA and CDR2 YNFKEQ. V dropped 5 bases and J dropped 2 bases, with 9 bases sitting between them. CDR3 length: 13 residues. The CDR3 protein is CASSFQVQETQYF. DNA for the CDR3: TGTGCCAGCAGCTTCCAGGTTCAAGAGACCCAGTACTTC.

The rearrangement links TRBV3-1 (or the pseudogene TRBV3-2) to TRBJ1-2; 7 nucleotides match TRBD1. The V and J ends lost 0 bases and 6 bases, in that order; junction bases with no gene match: 4. CDR1 is LGHDT, CDR2 YNNKEL, per germline (reference sequence). There are 14 residues in the CDR3. CDR3 loop: CASSQEAGGNGYTF. The CDR3 DNA reads as TGTGCCAGCAGCCAAGAAGCAGGGGGGAATGGCTACACCTTC.

The rearrangement links TRBV4-1 to TRBJ2-2; TRBD2 is a possible D gene (5 bases). The CDR3 length is 18 residues. The V and J ends lost 2 bases and 0 bases respectively, with 16 bases between them. Germline CDR1 reads MGHRA; CDR2 reads YSYEKL. CDR3: CASSQPWTFLANTGELFF. In DNA form, the CDR3 reads TGCGCCAGCAGCCAACCCTGGACTTTCCTCGCGAACACCGGGGAGCTGTTTTTT.

Regarding this clone: The conserved final phenylalanine or tryptophan is absent from the CDR3, which likely points to a read error. It is unclear where the CDR3 begins or ends on the DNA, so no DNA is shown, and the CDR3 is as TCRdb lists it. V is TRBV19 and J is TRBJ1-2; the D segment call TRBD1 is taken from the table without a DNA check. The CDR3 extends over 10 residues, inclusive of both ends. Germline values: CDR1 LNHDA, CDR2 SQIVND (reference sequence). The CDR3 region is CASIKGVRAL.

The rearrangement links TRBV4-1 to TRBJ2-7, with 8 bases lining up with TRBD1. The CDR3 consists of 17 residues. Germline V gene lookup returns CDR1 MGHRA and CDR2 YSYEKL. The junction had 11 bases not matched to a gene; V was cut back by 1 base and J by 3 bases. The CDR3 protein is CASSQGSYRDRSYEQYF. CDR3 bases: TGCGCCAGCAGCCAAGGATCGTACAGGGACAGGAGCTACGAGCAGTACTTC.

The chain is built from TRBV5-5 and TRBJ1-5; weak D call: TRBD1 (5 bases). CDR1 and CDR2 from the germline V gene are SGHKS and YYEKEE (reference sequence). The ends were cut back, 6 bases at V and 0 bases at J, with 19 bases in the middle. There are 17 residues in the CDR3. The CDR3 is CASNFKIQENSNQPQHF. Written as DNA, the CDR3 is TGTGCCAGCAACTTTAAAATACAGGAGAATAGCAATCAGCCCCAGCATTTT.

J is TRBJ1-2 and V is TRBV3-1 (or the pseudogene TRBV3-2), with no clear D. CDR1 LGHDT and CDR2 YNNKEL come from the germline V gene (reference sequence). This CDR3 is 11 amino acids long. V was cut by 2 bases and J by 8 bases, with 6 bases left in between. Here the CDR3 reads CASSQQNGYTF. The CDR3 region has the DNA TGTGCCAGCAGCCAACAGAACGGCTACACCTTC.

This chain links TRBV3-1 (or the pseudogene TRBV3-2) with TRBJ1-6; the match to TRBD1 covers 9 bases. This CDR3 is 16 amino acids long. Germline V gene sequence: CDR1 LGHDT, CDR2 YNNKEL (reference sequence). V lost 0 bases and J lost 10; bases outside the gene matches: 7. CDR3 residues: CASSQETGTGLSPLHF. The CDR3 region has the DNA TGTGCCAGCAGCCAAGAGACCGGGACAGGGTTATCACCCCTCCACTTT.

V is TRBV28 and J is TRBJ2-2, with 7 bases lining up with TRBD1. The CDR3 covers 15 residues. V was pared by 6 bases and J by 4 bases, with 8 bases of the junction left unmatched. Germline CDR1 and CDR2: MDHEN and SYDVKM. The CDR3 region has the DNA TGTGCCAGCAGCCCCCCGGACAGGCCCACCGGGGAGCTGTTTTTT. The encoded protein is CASSPPDRPTGELFF.

The V call is TRBV4-3, the J call TRBJ2-3; no reliable D call. There are 13 residues in the CDR3. Germline lookup yields CDR1 LGHNA and CDR2 YSLEER. Trimming left V 2 bases short and J 6 bases short, with 9 bases between. CDR3 sequence (DNA): TGCGCCAGCAGCCAAAGCGTAGGGGATACGCAGTATTTT. Translating it yields CASSQSVGDTQYF.

The chain uses TRBV2 and TRBJ2-7; D is perhaps TRBD2 (6 bases). Germline values: CDR1 SNHLY, CDR2 FYNNEI. This CDR3 is built from 14 residues. V dropped 2 bases and J dropped 0 bases, with 8 bases sitting between them. The CDR3 DNA is TGTGCCAGCAGTGAACGGGGGACCTCCTACGAGCAGTACTTC. This sequence encodes CASSERGTSYEQYF.

V usage is TRBV2 and J usage is TRBJ1-1; the D gene is possibly TRBD1 (5 bases). Between the trimmed V and J ends, which lost 6 bases and 10 bases, there was a span of 15 bases. Germline lookup yields CDR1 SNHLY and CDR2 FYNNEI. This CDR3 spans 12 amino acids. This CDR3 reads CASSRDSIPAFF. The CDR3 nucleotides are TGTGCCAGCAGCCGAGACAGTATTCCAGCTTTCTTT. The full variable domain, completed using reference TRBV2 and TRBJ1-1, is EPEVTQTPSHQVTQMGQEVILRCVPISNHLYFYWYRQILGQKVEFLVSFYNNEISEKSEIFDDQFSVERPDGSNFTLKIRSTKLEDSAMYFCASSRDSIPAFFGQGTRLTVV.

This rearrangement joins TRBV3-1 (or the pseudogene TRBV3-2) to TRBJ2-7; TRBD1 matches 7 bases. Per germline, CDR1 LGHDT and CDR2 YNNKEL (reference sequence). V lost 2 bases to trimming and J lost 3 bases; unmatched junction nucleotides: 1. The CDR3 totals 13 residues. DNA of the CDR3: TGTGCCAGCAGCCAAAACAGGGGCTACGAGCAGTACTTC. It is translated as CASSQNRGYEQYF.

This clone occurred once. This sequence joins TRBV4-1 and TRBJ2-7; 7 bases match TRBD2. The CDR3 has 14 residues. Germline V gene lookup returns CDR1 MGHRA and CDR2 YSYEKL. V lost 1 base and J lost 3; bases outside the gene matches: 3. The CDR3 DNA reads as TGCGCCAGCAGCCAAGGGCCGGGGGGCTACGAGCAGTACTTC. It encodes CASSQGPGGYEQYF.

V gene TRBV27 combines with J gene TRBJ1-1; D is unresolved. V dropped 6 bases and J dropped 3 bases, with 14 bases sitting between them. Germline V gene data show CDR1 as MNHEY and CDR2 as SMNVEV (reference sequence). The length of the CDR3 is 14 residues. The CDR3 nucleotides are TGTGCCAGCAGGCAATTTTGGGAGGACACTGAAGCTTTCTTT. Translation: CASRQFWEDTEAFF.

CDR3 sequence: CASSPSSAFSPLHF. CDR3 sequence (DNA): TGTGCCAGCAGCCCTTCATCGGCGTTTTCACCCCTCCACTTT. This chain links TRBV7-9 with TRBJ1-6, with D hard to call. The V and J ends lost 5 bases and 9 bases respectively, with 14 bases between them. Germline lookup yields CDR1 SEHNR and CDR2 FQNEAQ (reference sequence). The CDR3 sequence is 14 residues long.

The chain has TRBV27 and TRBJ2-1, with a possible D match to TRBD2 (5 bases). The CDR3 extends over 12 amino acids. V dropped 5 bases and J dropped 9 bases, with 11 bases sitting between them. Germline V gene lookup returns CDR1 MNHEY and CDR2 SMNVEV (reference sequence). The DNA of the CDR3 is TGTGCCAGCAGTAGGCCCGGGGTTGAGCAGTTCTTC. Amino acid sequence: CASSRPGVEQFF.